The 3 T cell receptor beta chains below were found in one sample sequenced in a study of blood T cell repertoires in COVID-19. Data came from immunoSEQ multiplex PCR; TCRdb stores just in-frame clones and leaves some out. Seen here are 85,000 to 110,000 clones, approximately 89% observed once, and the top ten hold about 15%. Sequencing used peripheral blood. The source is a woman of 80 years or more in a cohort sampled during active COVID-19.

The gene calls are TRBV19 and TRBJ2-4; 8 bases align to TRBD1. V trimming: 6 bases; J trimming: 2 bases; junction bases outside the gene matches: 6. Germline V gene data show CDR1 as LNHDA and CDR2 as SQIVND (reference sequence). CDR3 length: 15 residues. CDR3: CASSGTGPSKNIQYF. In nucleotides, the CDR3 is TGTGCCAGTAGCGGGACAGGACCTTCCAAAAACATTCAGTACTTC. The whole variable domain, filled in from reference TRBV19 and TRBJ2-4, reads DGGITQSPKYLFRKEGQNVTLSCEQNLNHDAMYWYRQDPGQGLRLIYYSQIVNDFQKGDIAEGYSVSREKKESFPLTVTSAQKNPTAFYLCASSGTGPSKNIQYFGAGTRLSVL.

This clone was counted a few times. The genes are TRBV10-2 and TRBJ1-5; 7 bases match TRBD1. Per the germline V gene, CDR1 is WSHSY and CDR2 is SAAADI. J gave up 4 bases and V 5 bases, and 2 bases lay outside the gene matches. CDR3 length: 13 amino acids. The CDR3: CASSSQGNQPQHF. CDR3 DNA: TGCGCCAGCAGTTCACAGGGGAATCAGCCCCAGCATTTT.

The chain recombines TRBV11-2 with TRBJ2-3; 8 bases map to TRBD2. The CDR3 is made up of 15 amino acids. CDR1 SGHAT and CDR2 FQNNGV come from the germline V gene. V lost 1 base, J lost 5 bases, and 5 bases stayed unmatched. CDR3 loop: CASSLVSGVRDTQYF. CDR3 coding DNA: TGTGCCAGCAGCTTAGTTAGCGGGGTGCGAGATACGCAGTATTTT.